Described below is a single T cell receptor (beta chain) sequence and its context. The table came from immunoSEQ multiplex PCR; TCRdb's copy has only in-frame clones and leaves some out. Counted here are hundreds of thousands of clones, around 90% occurring once; the ten biggest clones make up around 4.2%. Germline V gene lookup returns CDR1 LGHDT and CDR2 YNNKEL (reference sequence). V was trimmed by 2 bases and J by 8 bases, leaving 15 bases between them. The CDR3 is 15 amino acids. This sample is drawn from a study of Ad26.COV2.S vaccination and SARS-CoV-2 variants. The rearrangement joins TRBV3-1 (or the pseudogene TRBV3-2) to TRBJ1-4; D perhaps matches TRBD1 (6 bases). The TCR sequence derives from a human donor who had recovered from COVID-19. Here the sequenced sample was peripheral blood, taken after recovery from COVID-19. CDR3: CASSQRGAGEEKLFF. The CDR3 DNA sequence: TGTGCCAGCAGCCAAAGGGGGGCGGGCGAAGAAAAACTGTTTTTT.